This T cell receptor (beta chain) was identified in a study of OX40 agonist ivuxolimab in advanced cancers. Study overall: Given to patients was ivuxolimab, an agonistic anti-OX40 (CD134) antibody. Findings and caveats of the study: Nonresponders included some who also had low normalized T-cell clonal expansion. The CD4+ and CD8+ T cells in the blood had expanded clonally by week 6 at 0.1 to 3.0 mg/kg.

The germline gives CDR1 SQVTM, CDR2 ANQGSEA. The V and J ends lost 4 bases and 4 bases, in that order; junction bases with no gene match: 5. This CDR3 has 14 residues. Comments on this clone: Its target is unknown.

This table comes from immunoSEQ multiplex PCR, and its TCRdb copy is limited to in-frame clones, with some not included. Of about 100,000 clones in the sample, approximately 80% were seen once. The sample was CD4+ or CD8+ T cells sorted from blood, taken in a trial of the OX40 agonist ivuxolimab. The sequence derives from an adult with an advanced solid tumor such as melanoma, head and neck, liver or kidney cancer. The chain has TRBV29-1 and TRBJ2-2, with 8 bases aligning to TRBD1. CDR3 coding DNA: TGCAGCGTTGTCGACGACAGGGGCACCGGGGAGCTGTTTTTT. It translates to CSVVDDRGTGELFF.